This entry features one T cell receptor beta chain sequence. As yet, its antigen is unknown. The entry originates in a study of CD8+ T cells in alopecia areata. Findings and limits, study-wide: While tofacitinib was given, many expanded lesional clones persisted in scalp and blood.

The treatment denotes: oral pan-JAK inhibitor, 5-10 mg twice daily. RNA extraction and reverse transcription yielded cDNA as sequencing template. Repertoires were generated with immunoSEQ multiplex PCR, while TCRdb's copy carries only in-frame clones and drops some. In the table there are more than 110,000 clones, roughly 82% of which are singletons. The sequenced sample was CD8+ T cells sorted from blood, obtained at week 4, from a patient treated with tofacitinib. This TCR came from a human donor with alopecia areata.

The CDR3 nucleotides read TGTGCCAGCAGCTTGGAACCGGGACAGGGAAACACCGGGGAGCTGTTTTTT. It encodes CASSLEPGQGNTGELFF. This chain joins TRBV5-6 and TRBJ2-2, with 9 bases matching TRBD1. The length of the CDR3 is 17 residues. From germline, CDR1 is SGHDT and CDR2 YYEEEE. V shed 0 bases, J shed 2 bases, and the junction held 5 bases outside the gene matches.